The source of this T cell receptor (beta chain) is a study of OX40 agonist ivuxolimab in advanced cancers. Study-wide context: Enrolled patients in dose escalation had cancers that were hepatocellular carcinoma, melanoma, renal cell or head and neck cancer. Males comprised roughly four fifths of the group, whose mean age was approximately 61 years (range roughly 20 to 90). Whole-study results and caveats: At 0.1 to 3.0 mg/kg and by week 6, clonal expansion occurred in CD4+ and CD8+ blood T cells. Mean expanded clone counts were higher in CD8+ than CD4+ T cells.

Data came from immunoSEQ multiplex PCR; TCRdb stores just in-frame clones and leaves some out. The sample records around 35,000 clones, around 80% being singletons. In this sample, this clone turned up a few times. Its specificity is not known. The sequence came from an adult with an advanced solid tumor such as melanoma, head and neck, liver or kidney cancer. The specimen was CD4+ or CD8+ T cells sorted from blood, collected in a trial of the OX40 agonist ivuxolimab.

CDR3 amino acids: CASSISGGMETQYF. In DNA form, the CDR3 reads TGTGCCAGCAGCATTAGCGGGGGAATGGAGACCCAGTACTTC. This chain uses TRBV7-8 with TRBJ2-5; TRBD2 matches at 9 bases. Per germline, CDR1 SGHVS and CDR2 FQNEAQ. Trimming took 5 bases from V and 5 from J; bases not matched to a gene: 6. The CDR3 has 14 amino acids.